This TCR beta chain was identified in a study of shared clonotypes between healthy human individuals. Over several immunoSEQ plates, each subset's genomic DNA was distributed in even portions. The data were produced by immunoSEQ multiplex PCR, yet TCRdb's version contains in-frame clones alone and is incomplete. There are approximately 1,500,000 clones in the sample; 95% to 99% occur only once, and 0.4% to 0.45% lies in the top ten. This clone was detected once. The CDR3 covers 19 residues. Germline V CDR1 and CDR2: SGDLS, YYNGEE. With V trimmed by 3 bases and J by 5 bases, 18 bases remained unmatched.

The sequenced sample consisted of naive CD4+ T cells sorted from blood. Subset indicated: CD45RA+ positively selected. The chain recombines TRBV9 with TRBJ2-5; TRBD2 matches 11 bases. The TCR comes from a man aged 30 to 45 in good health. The CDR3 sequence: CASSEGSHLAGGRLETQYF. DNA for the CDR3: TGTGCCAGCAGCGAGGGGAGTCATCTAGCGGGAGGAAGATTGGAGACCCAGTACTTC.